This TCR beta chain was recorded in a study of blood T cell repertoires in COVID-19. The overall study: Material from acute and convalescent COVID-19 was sourced from the United States, Italy and Spain. Sources were T cells, B-cell-depleted T cells, or PBMCs; the material itself was cDNA or gDNA.

The length of the CDR3 is 15 residues. From germline, CDR1 is SGHVS and CDR2 FQNEAQ. Trimming stripped 5 bases from V and 3 bases from J, with 14 bases between. Authors' processing steps: Scientists estimated how many nucleated cells there were by amplifying reference gene primers. The repertoire was sequenced with immunoSEQ multiplex PCR; TCRdb's copy has only in-frame clones and lacks some. V and J calls and clone size are given by that table; D and trimming were obtained from the DNA. The top ten hold about 4% of the sample, which has 70,000 or so clones, more than 85% seen once. The sequenced sample was peripheral blood. The chain employs TRBV7-8 and TRBJ2-4; perhaps TRBD2 as D (5 bases). This sequence originates from a man aged 65 to 85 with active COVID-19. The CDR3 bases are TGTGCCAGCAGCCCCAGACTCGGGGACAAAAACATTCAGTACTTC. Translation gives CASSPRLGDKNIQYF.